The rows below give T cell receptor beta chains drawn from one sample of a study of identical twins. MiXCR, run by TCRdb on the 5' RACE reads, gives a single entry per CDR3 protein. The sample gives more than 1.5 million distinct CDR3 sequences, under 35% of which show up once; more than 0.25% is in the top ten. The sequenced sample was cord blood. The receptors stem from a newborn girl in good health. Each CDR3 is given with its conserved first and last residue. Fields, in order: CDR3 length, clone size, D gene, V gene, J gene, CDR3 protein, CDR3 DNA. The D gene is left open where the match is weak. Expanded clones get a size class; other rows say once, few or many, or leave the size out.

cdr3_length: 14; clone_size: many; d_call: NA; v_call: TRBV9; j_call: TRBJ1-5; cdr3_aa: CASSVGRSNQPQHF; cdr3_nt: TGTGCCAGCAGCGTAGGCAGGAGCAATCAGCCCCAGCATTTT
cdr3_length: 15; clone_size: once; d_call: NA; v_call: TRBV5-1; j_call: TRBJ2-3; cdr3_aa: CASSADRGPTDTQYF; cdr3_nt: TGCGCCAGCAGCGCGGATAGGGGCCCCACAGATACGCAGTATTTT
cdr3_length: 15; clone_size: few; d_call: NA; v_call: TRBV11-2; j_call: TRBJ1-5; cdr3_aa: CASSEWGGRKGPQHF; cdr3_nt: TGTGCCAGCAGCGAATGGGGGGGCAGGAAAGGGCCCCAGCATTTT
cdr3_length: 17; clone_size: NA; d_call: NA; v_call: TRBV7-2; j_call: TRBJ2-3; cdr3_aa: CASSSLGIASYTDTQYF; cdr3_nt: TGTGCCAGCAGCTCATTAGGGATAGCGTCCTACACAGATACGCAGTATTTT
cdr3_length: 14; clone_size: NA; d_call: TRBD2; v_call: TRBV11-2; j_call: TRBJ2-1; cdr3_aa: CASTRGGRDNEQFF; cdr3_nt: TGTGCCAGCACTCGGGGGGGGAGGGACAATGAGCAGTTCTTC
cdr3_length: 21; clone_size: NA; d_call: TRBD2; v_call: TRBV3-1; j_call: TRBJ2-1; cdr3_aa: CASSQSLTGPAGVVGNNEQFF; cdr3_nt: TGTGCCAGCAGCCAAAGTCTCACGGGACCAGCGGGAGTTGTGGGAAACAATGAGCAGTTCTTC
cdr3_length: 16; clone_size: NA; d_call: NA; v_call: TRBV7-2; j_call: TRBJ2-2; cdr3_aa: CASSLITWGTTGELFF; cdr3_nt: TGTGCCAGCAGCTTAATCACATGGGGGACCACCGGGGAGCTGTTTTTT
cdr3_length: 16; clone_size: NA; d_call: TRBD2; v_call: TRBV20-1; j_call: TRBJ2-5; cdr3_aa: CSARGGLAGLAETQYF; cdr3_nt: TGCAGTGCTAGAGGTGGACTAGCGGGATTGGCGGAGACCCAGTACTTC
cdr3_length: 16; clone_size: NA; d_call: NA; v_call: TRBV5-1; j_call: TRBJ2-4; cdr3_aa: CASSWDLTLAKTIQYF; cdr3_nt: TGCGCCAGCAGCTGGGACTTAACATTAGCCAAAACCATTCAGTACTTC
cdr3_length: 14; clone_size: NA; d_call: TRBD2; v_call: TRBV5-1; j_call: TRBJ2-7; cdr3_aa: CASSSGLFFYEQYF; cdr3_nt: TGCGCCAGCAGCTCGGGACTATTCTTCTACGAGCAGTACTTC
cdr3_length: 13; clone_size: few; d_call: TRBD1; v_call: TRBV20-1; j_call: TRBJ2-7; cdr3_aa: CSASLTGEYEQYF; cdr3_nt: TGCAGTGCTAGCCTAACAGGGGAGTACGAGCAGTACTTC
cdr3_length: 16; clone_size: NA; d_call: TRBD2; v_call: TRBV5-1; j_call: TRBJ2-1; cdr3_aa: CASSFRTSGGYNEQFF; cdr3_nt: TGCGCCAGCAGCTTTAGGACTAGCGGGGGGTACAATGAGCAGTTCTTC
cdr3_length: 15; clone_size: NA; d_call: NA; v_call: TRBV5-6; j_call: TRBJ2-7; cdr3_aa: CASSLGRDRFYEQYF; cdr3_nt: TGTGCCAGCAGCTTGGGGAGGGATCGGTTCTACGAGCAGTACTTC
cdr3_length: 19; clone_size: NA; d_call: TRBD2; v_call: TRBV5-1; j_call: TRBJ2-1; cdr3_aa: CASSLAQRGNPINYNEQFF; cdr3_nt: TGCGCCAGCAGCTTGGCACAGCGGGGCAACCCAATAAACTACAATGAGCAGTTCTTC
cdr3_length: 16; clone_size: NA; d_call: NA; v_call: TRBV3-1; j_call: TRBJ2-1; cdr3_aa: CASSPSTGGRGNEQFF; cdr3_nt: TGTGCCAGCAGCCCTTCCACAGGCGGTAGGGGTAATGAGCAGTTCTTC
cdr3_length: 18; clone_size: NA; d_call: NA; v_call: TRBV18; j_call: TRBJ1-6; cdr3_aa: CASSPLQGEFVNRSPLHF; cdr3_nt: TGTGCCAGCTCACCATTGCAGGGCGAGTTTGTAAATCGGTCACCCCTCCACTTT
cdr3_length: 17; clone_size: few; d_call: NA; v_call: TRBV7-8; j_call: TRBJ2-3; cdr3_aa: CASSPRRSGVRADTQYF; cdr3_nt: TGTGCCAGCAGCCCACGTCGTTCCGGAGTTAGGGCAGATACGCAGTATTTT
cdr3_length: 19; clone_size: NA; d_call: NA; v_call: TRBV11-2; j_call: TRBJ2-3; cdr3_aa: CASSFHYPSRVPPPDTQYF; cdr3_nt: TGTGCCAGCAGCTTCCACTACCCTTCCAGGGTTCCCCCCCCAGATACGCAGTATTTT
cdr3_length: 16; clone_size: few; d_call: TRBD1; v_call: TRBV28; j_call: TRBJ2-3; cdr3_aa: CASSLDQGAGTDTQYF; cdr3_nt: TGTGCCAGCAGTTTAGATCAGGGGGCGGGCACAGATACGCAGTATTTT
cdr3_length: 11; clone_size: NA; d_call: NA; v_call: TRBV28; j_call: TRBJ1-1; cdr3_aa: CASRTKYEAFF; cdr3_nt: TGTGCCAGCAGGACGAAGTATGAAGCTTTCTTT
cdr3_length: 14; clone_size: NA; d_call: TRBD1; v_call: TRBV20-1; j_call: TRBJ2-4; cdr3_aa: CSAGTGGAKTIQYF; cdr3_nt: TGCAGTGCTGGGACAGGGGGCGCCAAAACCATTCAGTACTTC
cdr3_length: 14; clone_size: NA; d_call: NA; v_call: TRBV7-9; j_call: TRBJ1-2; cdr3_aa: CASSLPEEAEGYTF; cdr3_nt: TGTGCCAGCAGCTTACCCGAGGAGGCGGAGGGCTACACCTTC
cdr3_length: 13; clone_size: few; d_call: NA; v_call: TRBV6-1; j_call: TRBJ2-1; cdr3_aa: CASSEDWGEVQFF; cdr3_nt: TGTGCCAGCAGTGAAGACTGGGGGGAGGTGCAGTTCTTC
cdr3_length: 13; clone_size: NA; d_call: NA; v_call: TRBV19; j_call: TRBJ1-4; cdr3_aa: CASSISGDEKLFF; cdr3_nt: TGTGCCAGTAGTATAAGTGGCGACGAAAAACTGTTTTTT
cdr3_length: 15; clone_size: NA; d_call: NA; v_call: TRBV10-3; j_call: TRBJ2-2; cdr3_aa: CAISATGSNTGELFF; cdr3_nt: TGTGCCATCAGTGCGACAGGCTCGAACACCGGGGAGCTGTTTTTT
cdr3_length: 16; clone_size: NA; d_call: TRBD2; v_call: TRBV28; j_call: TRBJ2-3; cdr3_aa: CASSLSGRGSTDTQYF; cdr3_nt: TGTGCCAGCAGCTTAAGCGGGAGAGGTAGCACAGATACGCAGTATTTT
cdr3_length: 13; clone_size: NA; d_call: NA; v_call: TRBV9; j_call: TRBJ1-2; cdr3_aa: CASSVVAGSGYTF; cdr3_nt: TGTGCCAGCAGCGTAGTTGCGGGCAGCGGCTACACCTTC
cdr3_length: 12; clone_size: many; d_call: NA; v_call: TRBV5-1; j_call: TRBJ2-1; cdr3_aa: CASSLLGYEQFF; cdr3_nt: TGCGCCAGCAGCTTGTTAGGGTATGAGCAGTTCTTC
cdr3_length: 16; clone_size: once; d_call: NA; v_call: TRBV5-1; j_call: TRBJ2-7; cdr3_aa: CASSQGPSPSYNEQYF; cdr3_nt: TGCGCCAGCAGCCAAGGACCTAGCCCCTCCTACAATGAGCAGTACTTC
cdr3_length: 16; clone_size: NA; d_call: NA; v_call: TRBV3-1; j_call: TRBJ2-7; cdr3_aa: CASSPFWGAVSYEQYF; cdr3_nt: TGTGCCAGCAGCCCCTTTTGGGGGGCAGTCTCCTACGAGCAGTACTTC
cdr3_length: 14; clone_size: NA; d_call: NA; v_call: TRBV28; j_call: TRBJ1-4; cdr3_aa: CASGIRGGGEKLFF; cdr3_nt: TGTGCCAGCGGAATACGGGGCGGGGGTGAAAAACTGTTTTTT
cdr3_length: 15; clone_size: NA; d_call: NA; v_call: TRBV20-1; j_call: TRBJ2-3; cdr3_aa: CSAEWASDGTDAQYF; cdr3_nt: TGCAGTGCGGAATGGGCTAGCGATGGCACAGATGCGCAGTATTTT
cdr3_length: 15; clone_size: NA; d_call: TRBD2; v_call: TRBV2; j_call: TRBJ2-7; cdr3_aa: CASSATGLADYEQYF; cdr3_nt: TGTGCCAGCAGTGCGACGGGACTAGCAGACTACGAGCAGTACTTC
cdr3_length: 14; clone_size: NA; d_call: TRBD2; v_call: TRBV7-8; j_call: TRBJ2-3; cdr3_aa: CASSPGGASDTQYF; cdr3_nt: TGTGCCAGCAGCCCCGGGGGGGCGTCAGATACGCAGTATTTT
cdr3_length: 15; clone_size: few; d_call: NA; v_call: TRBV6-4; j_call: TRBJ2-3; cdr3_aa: CASSDRGGATDTQYF; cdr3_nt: TGTGCCAGCAGTGACAGGGGGGGGGCCACAGATACGCAGTATTTT
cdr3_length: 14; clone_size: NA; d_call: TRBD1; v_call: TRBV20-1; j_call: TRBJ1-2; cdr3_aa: CSGTGGLRRNGYTF; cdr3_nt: TGCAGTGGGACAGGGGGCCTCCGACGGAATGGCTACACCTTC
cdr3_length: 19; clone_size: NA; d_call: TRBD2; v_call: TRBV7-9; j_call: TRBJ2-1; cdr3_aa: CASSSVRGLAGGRNNEQFF; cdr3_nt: TGTGCCAGCAGCTCCGTCAGGGGACTAGCGGGAGGGCGAAACAATGAGCAGTTCTTC
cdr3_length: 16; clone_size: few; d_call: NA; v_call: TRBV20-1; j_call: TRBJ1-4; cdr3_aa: CSARSFGTISEEKLFF; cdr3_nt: TGCAGTGCTAGAAGTTTCGGGACCATTTCGGAGGAAAAACTGTTTTTT
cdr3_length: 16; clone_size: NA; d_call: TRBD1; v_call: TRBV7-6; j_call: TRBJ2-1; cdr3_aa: CASSYQGRDSYNEQFF; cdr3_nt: TGTGCCAGCAGCTATCAAGGCAGGGACAGCTACAATGAGCAGTTCTTC
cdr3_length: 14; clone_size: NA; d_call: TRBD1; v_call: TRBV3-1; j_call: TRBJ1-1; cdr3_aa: CASGQGGPNTEAFF; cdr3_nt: TGTGCCAGCGGCCAAGGGGGCCCGAACACTGAAGCTTTCTTT
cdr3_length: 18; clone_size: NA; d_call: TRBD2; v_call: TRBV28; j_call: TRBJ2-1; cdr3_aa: CASSHSLAGGLSTYEQFF; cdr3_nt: TGTGCCAGCAGTCACTCTCTAGCGGGGGGCCTCTCTACATATGAGCAGTTCTTC
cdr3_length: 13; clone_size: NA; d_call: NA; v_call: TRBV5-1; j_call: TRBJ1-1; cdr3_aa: CASRYYDSAEAFF; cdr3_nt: TGCGCCAGCAGATACTACGACAGTGCTGAAGCTTTCTTT
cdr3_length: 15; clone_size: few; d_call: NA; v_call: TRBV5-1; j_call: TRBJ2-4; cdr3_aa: CASSWGDRAKNIQYF; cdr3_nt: TGCGCCAGCAGCTGGGGGGACAGAGCCAAAAACATTCAGTACTTC
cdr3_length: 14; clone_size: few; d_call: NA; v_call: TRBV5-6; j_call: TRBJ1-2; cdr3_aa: CASTVRANPYGYTF; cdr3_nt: TGTGCCAGCACCGTCCGGGCTAACCCCTATGGCTACACCTTC
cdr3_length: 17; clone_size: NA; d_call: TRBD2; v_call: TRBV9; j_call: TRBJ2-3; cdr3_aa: CASSVATSGRAADTQYF; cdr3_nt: TGTGCCAGCAGCGTAGCCACTAGCGGGAGGGCCGCAGATACGCAGTATTTT